This T cell receptor beta chain was obtained from a study of blood T cell repertoires in COVID-19. The overall study: Some COVID-19 samples were acute and others convalescent; all came from the United States, Italy and Spain. Sample material is recorded as cDNA or gDNA derived from T cells, B-cell-depleted T cells, or PBMCs.

In the original analysis: Quantification of nucleated cells was approximated via reference gene primer amplification. This table comes from immunoSEQ multiplex PCR, and its TCRdb copy is limited to in-frame clones, with some not included. The DNA was the basis for D and trimming; V, J and clone size are from that table. The table shows 90,000 to 130,000 clones, with about nine tenths occurring only once. Sequencing was done on a sample of peripheral blood. This receptor was obtained from a man aged 35-49 years with acute or convalescent COVID-19.

The DNA of the CDR3 is TGTGCCAGCAGCCAACAACGGGACAGGTTACGGAACCCTGTGCCCCTCCACTTT. Its protein is CASSQQRDRLRNPVPLHF. This chain joins TRBV3-1 (or the pseudogene TRBV3-2) and TRBJ1-6; the match to TRBD1 covers 8 bases. After removal of 2 bases from V and 13 bases from J, the junction contained 19 bases not matched to a gene. This CDR3 has 18 amino acids. Germline V lookup: CDR1 LGHDT, CDR2 YNNKEL (reference sequence).